The 7 T cell receptor beta chains below were found in one sample sequenced in a study of T cell changes during pregnancy in multiple sclerosis. The protocol was immunoSEQ multiplex PCR, while the TCRdb copy is restricted to in-frame clones and leaves out a portion. Among about 40,000 clones listed, about 91% were seen once. Here the sequenced sample was CD4+ T cells from peripheral blood mononuclear cells, taken in the second trimester of pregnancy. The receptors derive from a female donor in good health, enrolled as a control in a pregnancy study.

The V gene is TRBV18, the J gene TRBJ1-2; 10 bases fit TRBD1. V lost 2 bases to trimming and J lost 0 bases; unmatched junction nucleotides: 9. The CDR3 sequence is 18 residues long. Germline assignment: CDR1 KGHSH and CDR2 LQKENI. The CDR3 loop reads CASSPGQGEKRANYGYTF. CDR3 sequence (DNA): TGTGCCAGCTCACCAGGACAGGGGGAAAAGAGGGCTAACTATGGCTACACCTTC.

This clone came up once. The chain combines TRBV19 with TRBJ1-1; 8 bases are shared with TRBD1. J was trimmed by 2 bases and V by 3 bases; bases with no gene match: 8. CDR3 length: 16 residues. Germline V gene sequence: CDR1 LNHDA, CDR2 SQIVND (reference sequence). The CDR3 protein is CASSILGGQVNTEAFF. DNA of the CDR3: TGTGCCAGTAGTATTTTAGGGGGACAGGTAAACACTGAAGCTTTCTTT.

The V and J genes are TRBV9 and TRBJ1-5; tentatively, D is TRBD1 (5 bases). This CDR3 contains 15 residues. Deletions cut 2 bases from V and 0 bases from J, with 9 bases between. Per the germline V gene, CDR1 is SGDLS and CDR2 is YYNGEE. The CDR3 spells CASSVTGNSNQPQHF. The CDR3 region has the DNA TGTGCCAGCAGCGTTACAGGAAATAGCAATCAGCCCCAGCATTTT.

The chain has TRBV7-9 and TRBJ1-5; 10 bases map to TRBD1. The CDR3 covers 17 residues. Germline lookup yields CDR1 SEHNR and CDR2 FQNEAQ (reference sequence). Trimming removed 4 bases from V and 2 bases from J; junction bases left unmatched: 8. The CDR3 bases are TGTGCCAGCAGCTCCGGGACAGGGGCTGTGGGCAATCAGCCCCAGCATTTT. It codes for CASSSGTGAVGNQPQHF.

This chain connects TRBV2 to TRBJ2-1, with TRBD2 matching 9 bases. Germline V gene data show CDR1 as SNHLY and CDR2 as FYNNEI. The CDR3 is 14 amino acids. The junction had 6 bases not matched to a gene; V was cut back by 0 bases and J by 12 bases. CDR3 loop: CASSEALISGGQFF. DNA of the CDR3: TGTGCCAGCAGTGAAGCGCTCATTAGCGGGGGGCAGTTCTTC.

V is TRBV19 and J is TRBJ1-1; D is ambiguous. The V end lost 3 bases, the J end lost 2 bases, and 13 bases lay between the germline ends. The germline CDR1 and CDR2 sequences are LNHDA and SQIVND (reference sequence). CDR3 length: 15 residues. The CDR3 coding sequence is TGTGCCAGTAGTATGTGGGCCCCTGTAAACACTGAAGCTTTCTTT. As protein: CASSMWAPVNTEAFF.

The rearrangement uses TRBV4-2 and TRBJ2-5, with a possible D match to TRBD2 (5 bases). Deletions cut 5 bases from V and 5 bases from J, with 15 bases between. The germline CDR1 and CDR2 sequences are LGHNA and YNFKEQ. There are 14 residues in the CDR3. The CDR3 loop is CASSSPLAAETQYF. The CDR3, as DNA: TGTGCCAGCAGCTCACCCCTAGCTGCGGAGACCCAGTACTTC.